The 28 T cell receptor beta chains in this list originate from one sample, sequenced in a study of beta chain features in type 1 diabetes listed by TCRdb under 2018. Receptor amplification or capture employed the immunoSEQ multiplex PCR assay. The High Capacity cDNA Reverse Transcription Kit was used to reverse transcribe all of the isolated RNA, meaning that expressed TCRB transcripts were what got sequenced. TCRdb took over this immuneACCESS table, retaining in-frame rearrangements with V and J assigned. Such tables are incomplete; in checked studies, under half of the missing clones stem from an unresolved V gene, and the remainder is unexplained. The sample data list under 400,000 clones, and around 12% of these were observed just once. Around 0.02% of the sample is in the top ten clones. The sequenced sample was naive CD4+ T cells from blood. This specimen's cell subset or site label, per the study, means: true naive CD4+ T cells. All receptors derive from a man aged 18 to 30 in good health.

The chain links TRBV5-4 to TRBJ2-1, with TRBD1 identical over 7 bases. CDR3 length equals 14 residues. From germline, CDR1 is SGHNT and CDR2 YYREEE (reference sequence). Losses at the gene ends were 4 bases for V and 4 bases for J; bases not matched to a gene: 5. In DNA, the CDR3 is TGTGCCAGCAGCGGCGAGACAGGGTACAATGAGCAGTTCTTC. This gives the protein CASSGETGYNEQFF. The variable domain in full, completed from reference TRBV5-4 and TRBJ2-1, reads ETGVTQSPTHLIKTRGQQVTLRCSSQSGHNTVSWYQQALGQGPQFIFQYYREEENGRGNFPPRFSGLQFPNYSSELNVNALELDDSALYLCASSGETGYNEQFFGPGTRLTVL.

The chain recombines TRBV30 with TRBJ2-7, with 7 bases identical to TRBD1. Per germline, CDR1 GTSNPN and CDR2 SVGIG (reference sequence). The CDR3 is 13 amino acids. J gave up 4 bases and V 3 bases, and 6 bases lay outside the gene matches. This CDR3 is CAWRKGTEYEQYF. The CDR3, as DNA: TGTGCCTGGAGGAAAGGGACAGAGTACGAGCAGTACTTC.

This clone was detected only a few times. CDR3 region: CAWSPNRDGYTF. For the CDR3, the DNA is TGTGCCTGGAGTCCAAACAGGGATGGCTACACCTTC. The chain has TRBV30 and TRBJ1-2; possibly TRBD1 for D (6 bases). V was cut by 2 bases and J by 6 bases, with 10 bases left in between. This CDR3 comprises 12 residues. Germline V CDR1 and CDR2: GTSNPN, SVGIG (reference sequence).

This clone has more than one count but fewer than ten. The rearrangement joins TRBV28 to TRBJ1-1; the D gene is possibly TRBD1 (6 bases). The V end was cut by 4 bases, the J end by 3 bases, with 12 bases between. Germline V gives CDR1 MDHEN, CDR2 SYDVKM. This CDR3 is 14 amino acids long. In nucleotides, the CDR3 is TGTGCCAGCAGTTCCCCGGACAGATACACTGAAGCTTTCTTT. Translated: CASSSPDRYTEAFF.

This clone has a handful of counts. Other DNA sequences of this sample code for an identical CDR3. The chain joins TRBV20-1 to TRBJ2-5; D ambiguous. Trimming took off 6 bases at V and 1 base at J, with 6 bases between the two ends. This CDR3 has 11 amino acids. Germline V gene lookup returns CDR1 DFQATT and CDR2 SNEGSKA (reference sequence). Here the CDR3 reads CSAGGQETQYF. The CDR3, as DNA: TGCAGTGCCGGCGGCCAAGAGACCCAGTACTTC.

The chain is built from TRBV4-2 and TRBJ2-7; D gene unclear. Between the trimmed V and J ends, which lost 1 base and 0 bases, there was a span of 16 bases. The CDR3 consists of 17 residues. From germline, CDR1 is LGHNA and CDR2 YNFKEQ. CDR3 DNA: TGTGCCAGCAGCCAAGGAAGTTTCGCGGTGCCCTCCTACGAGCAGTACTTC. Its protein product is CASSQGSFAVPSYEQYF.

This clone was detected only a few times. The CDR3 region has the DNA TGTGCCTGGAGTCCCGTTTACGGGGGGCCCCCCGGTCCCCAGCATTTT. It yields the protein CAWSPVYGGPPGPQHF. V usage is TRBV30 and J usage is TRBJ1-5, with D possibly being TRBD1 (6 bases). CDR1 is GTSNPN, CDR2 SVGIG, per germline (reference sequence). The V end lost 2 bases, the J end lost 10 bases, and 24 bases lay between the germline ends. The CDR3 has 16 amino acids.

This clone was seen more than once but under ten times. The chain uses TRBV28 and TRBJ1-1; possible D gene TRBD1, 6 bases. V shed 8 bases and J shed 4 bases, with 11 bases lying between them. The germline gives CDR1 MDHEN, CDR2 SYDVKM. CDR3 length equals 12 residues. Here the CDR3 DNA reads TGTGCCAGCGAAACAGGGTTCACTGAAGCTTTCTTT. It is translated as CASETGFTEAFF.

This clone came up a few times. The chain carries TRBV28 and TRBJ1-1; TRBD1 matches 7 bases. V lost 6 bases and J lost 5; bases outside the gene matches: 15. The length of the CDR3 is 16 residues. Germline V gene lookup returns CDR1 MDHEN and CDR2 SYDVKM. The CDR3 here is CASSSKGRGLGTEAFF. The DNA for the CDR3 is TGTGCCAGCAGCTCCAAAGGAAGGGGGCTGGGGACTGAAGCTTTCTTT.

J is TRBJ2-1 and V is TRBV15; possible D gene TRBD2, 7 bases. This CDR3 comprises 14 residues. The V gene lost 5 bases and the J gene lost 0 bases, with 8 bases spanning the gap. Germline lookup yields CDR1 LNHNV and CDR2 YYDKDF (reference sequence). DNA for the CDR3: TGTGCCACCAGCGGGGGGGCCTCCTACAATGAGCAGTTCTTC. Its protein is CATSGGASYNEQFF.

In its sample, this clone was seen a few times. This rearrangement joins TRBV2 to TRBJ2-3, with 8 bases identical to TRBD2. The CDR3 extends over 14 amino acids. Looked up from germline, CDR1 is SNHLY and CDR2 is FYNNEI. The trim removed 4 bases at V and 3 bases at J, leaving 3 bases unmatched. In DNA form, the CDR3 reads TGTGCCAGCAGTGGCGGGGGGTCGACAGATACGCAGTATTTT. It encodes CASSGGGSTDTQYF.

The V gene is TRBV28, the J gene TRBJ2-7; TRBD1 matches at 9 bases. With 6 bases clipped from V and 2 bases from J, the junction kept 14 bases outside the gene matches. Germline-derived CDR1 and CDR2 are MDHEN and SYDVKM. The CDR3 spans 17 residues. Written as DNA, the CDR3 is TGTGCCAGCAGATTGGACAGGGGTATGGTTTATGCCTACGAGCAGTACTTC. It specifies CASRLDRGMVYAYEQYF.

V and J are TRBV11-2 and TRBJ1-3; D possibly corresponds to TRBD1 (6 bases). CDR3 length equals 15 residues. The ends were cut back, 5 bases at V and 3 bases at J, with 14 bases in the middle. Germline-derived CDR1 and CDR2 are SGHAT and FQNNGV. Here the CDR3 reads CASSVSDRIGNTIYF. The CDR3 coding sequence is TGTGCCAGCAGCGTATCGGACAGAATTGGAAACACCATATATTTT.

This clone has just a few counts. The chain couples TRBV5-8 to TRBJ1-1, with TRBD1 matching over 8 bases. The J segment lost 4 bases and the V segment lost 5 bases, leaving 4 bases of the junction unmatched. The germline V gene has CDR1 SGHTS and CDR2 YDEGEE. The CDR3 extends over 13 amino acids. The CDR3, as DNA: TGTGCCAGCAGGAGAACAGGGGGCACTGAAGCTTTCTTT. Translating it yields CASRRTGGTEAFF. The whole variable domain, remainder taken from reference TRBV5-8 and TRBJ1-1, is EAGVTQSPTHLIKTRGQQATLRCSPISGHTSVYWYQQALGLGLQFLLWYDEGEERNRGNFPPRFSGRQFPNYSSELNVNALELEDSALYLCASRRTGGTEAFFGQGTRLTVV.

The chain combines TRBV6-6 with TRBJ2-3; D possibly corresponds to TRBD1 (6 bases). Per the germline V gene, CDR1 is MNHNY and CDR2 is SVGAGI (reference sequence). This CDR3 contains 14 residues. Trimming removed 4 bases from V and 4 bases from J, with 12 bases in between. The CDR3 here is CASSSLRGPDTQYF. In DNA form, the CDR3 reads TGTGCCAGCAGTTCCCTCAGGGGTCCAGATACGCAGTATTTT.

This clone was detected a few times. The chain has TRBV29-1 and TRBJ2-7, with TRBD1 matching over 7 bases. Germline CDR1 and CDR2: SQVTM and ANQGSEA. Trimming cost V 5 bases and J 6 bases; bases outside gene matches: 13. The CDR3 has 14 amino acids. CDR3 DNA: TGCAGCGTTCAGATGGCCGCGCCAGGGGGCGAGCAGTACTTC. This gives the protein CSVQMAAPGGEQYF.

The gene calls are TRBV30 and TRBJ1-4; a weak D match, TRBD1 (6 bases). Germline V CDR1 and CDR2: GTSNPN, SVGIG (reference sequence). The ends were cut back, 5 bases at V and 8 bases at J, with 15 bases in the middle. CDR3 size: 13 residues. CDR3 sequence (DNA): TGTGCCTGGTCGAACAGGGAAAGGGAAAAACTGTTTTTT. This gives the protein CAWSNREREKLFF.

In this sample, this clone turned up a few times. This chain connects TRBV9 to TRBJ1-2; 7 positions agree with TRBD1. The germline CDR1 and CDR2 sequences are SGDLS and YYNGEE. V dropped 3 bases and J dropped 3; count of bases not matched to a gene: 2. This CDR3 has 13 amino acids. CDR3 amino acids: CASSADRDYGYTF. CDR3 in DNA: TGTGCCAGCAGCGCCGACAGGGACTATGGCTACACCTTC.

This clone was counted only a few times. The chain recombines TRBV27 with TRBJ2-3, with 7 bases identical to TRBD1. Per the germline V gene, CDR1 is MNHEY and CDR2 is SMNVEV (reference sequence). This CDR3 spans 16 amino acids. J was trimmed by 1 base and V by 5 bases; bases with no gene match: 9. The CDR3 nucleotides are TGTGCCAGCAGTCCGCGACAGGGATGGGGCACAGATACGCAGTATTTT. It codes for CASSPRQGWGTDTQYF.

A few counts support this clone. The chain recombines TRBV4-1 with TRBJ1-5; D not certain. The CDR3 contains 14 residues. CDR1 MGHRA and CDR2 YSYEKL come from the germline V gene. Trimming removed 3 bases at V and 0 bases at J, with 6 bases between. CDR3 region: CASSQGYSNQPQHF. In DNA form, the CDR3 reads TGCGCCAGCAGCCAGGGCTATAGCAATCAGCCCCAGCATTTT.

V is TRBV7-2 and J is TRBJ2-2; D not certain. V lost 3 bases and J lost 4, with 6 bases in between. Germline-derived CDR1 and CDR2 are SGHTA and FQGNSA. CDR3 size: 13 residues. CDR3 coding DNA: TGTGCCAGCAGCTTCAAACTCACCGGGGAGCTGTTTTTT. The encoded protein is CASSFKLTGELFF.

The CDR3 DNA reads TGTGCCAGCAGCCTATATTGGGGGCTGAGCTCCTACAATGAGCAGTTCTTC. Translating gives CASSLYWGLSSYNEQFF. The chain is built from TRBV28 and TRBJ2-1, with D possibly matching TRBD1 (6 bases). This CDR3 spans 17 amino acids. Germline assignment: CDR1 MDHEN and CDR2 SYDVKM. Trimming pared 6 bases from V and 0 bases from J, leaving 18 bases between.

The DNA of the CDR3 is TGTGCCAGCTCACCCGGAGAGACGCAGTATTTT. Protein sequence: CASSPGETQYF. The V gene is TRBV18, the J gene TRBJ2-3, with D unresolved. Germline CDR1 is KGHSH and CDR2 is LQKENI. This CDR3 comprises 11 residues. V was trimmed by 3 bases and J by 9 bases, leaving 7 bases between them. The whole variable domain, remainder taken from reference TRBV18 and TRBJ2-3, is NAGVMQNPRHLVRRRGQEARLRCSPMKGHSHVYWYRQLPEEGLKFMVYLQKENIIDESGMPKERFSAEFPKEGPSILRIQQVVRGDSAAYFCASSPGETQYFGPGTRLTVL.

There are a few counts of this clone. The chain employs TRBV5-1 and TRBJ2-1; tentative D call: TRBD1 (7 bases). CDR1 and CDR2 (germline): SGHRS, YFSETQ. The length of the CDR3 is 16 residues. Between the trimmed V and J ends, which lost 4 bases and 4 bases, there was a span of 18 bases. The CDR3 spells CASSQNQGGRYNEQFF. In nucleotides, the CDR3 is TGCGCCAGCAGCCAGAACCAGGGGGGACGTTACAATGAGCAGTTCTTC. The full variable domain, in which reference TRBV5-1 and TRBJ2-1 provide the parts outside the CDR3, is KAGVTQTPRYLIKTRGQQVTLSCSPISGHRSVSWYQQTPGQGLQFLFEYFSETQRNKGNFPGRFSGRQFSNSRSEMNVSTLELGDSALYLCASSQNQGGRYNEQFFGPGTRLTVL.

CDR3 loop: CASSGISGSRETQYF. The CDR3 DNA reads TGTGCCAGCAGCGGAATTAGCGGGAGTCGGGAGACCCAGTACTTC. The chain links TRBV9 to TRBJ2-5; 9 bases are a match to TRBD2. This CDR3 spans 15 amino acids. Germline trimming cut 3 bases from V and 5 bases from J; bases unmatched to any gene: 8. The germline V gene has CDR1 SGDLS and CDR2 YYNGEE.

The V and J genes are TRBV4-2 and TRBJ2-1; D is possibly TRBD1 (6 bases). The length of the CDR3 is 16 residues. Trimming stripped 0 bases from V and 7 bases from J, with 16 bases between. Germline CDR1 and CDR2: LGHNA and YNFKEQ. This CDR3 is CASSQDLRGGWNEQFF. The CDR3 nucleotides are TGTGCCAGCAGCCAAGATCTGAGAGGGGGTTGGAATGAGCAGTTCTTC.

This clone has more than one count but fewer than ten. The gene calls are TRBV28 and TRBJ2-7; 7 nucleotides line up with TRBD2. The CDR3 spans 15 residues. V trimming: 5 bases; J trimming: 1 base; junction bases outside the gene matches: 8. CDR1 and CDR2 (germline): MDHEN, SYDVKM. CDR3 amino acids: CASSVSGTISYEQYF. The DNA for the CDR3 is TGTGCCAGCAGTGTCAGCGGGACCATTTCCTACGAGCAGTACTTC.

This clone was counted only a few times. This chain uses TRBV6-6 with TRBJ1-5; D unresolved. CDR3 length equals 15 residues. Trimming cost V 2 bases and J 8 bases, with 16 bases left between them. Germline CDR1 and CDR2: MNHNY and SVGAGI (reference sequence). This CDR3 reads CASSYQDPGREPQHF. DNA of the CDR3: TGTGCCAGCAGTTACCAAGACCCCGGCCGGGAGCCCCAGCATTTT.